One and the same sample provided the 12 T cell receptor beta chains below, sequenced in a study of T cell responses to AZD1222 COVID-19 vaccine. The table came from immunoSEQ multiplex PCR; TCRdb's copy has only in-frame clones and leaves some out. Altogether about 120,000 clones are present, more than 75% being singletons, with the ten largest covering 7.5%. The sequenced sample was peripheral blood, obtained on day 0 of AZD1222 vaccination. These receptors originate from an adult in good health.

Worth noting for this clone: Other nucleotide sequences in the sample specify the same CDR3. The chain combines TRBV27 with TRBJ1-1; no definite D call. The V gene lost 3 bases and the J gene lost 1 base, with 6 bases spanning the gap. Germline V lookup: CDR1 MNHEY, CDR2 SMNVEV (reference sequence). The CDR3 has 13 residues. In DNA form, the CDR3 reads TGTGCCAGCAGTTTGGCTTCGAACACTGAAGCTTTCTTT. It yields the protein CASSLASNTEAFF.

The chain has TRBV6-5 and TRBJ2-7; D uncertain. V lost 6 bases, J lost 8 bases, and 14 bases lay in between. From germline, CDR1 is MNHEY and CDR2 SVGAGI. The CDR3 has 12 residues. The CDR3 DNA sequence: TGTGCCAGCAGCCCATATCCCGGGCAGCAGTACTTC. It encodes CASSPYPGQQYF.

CDR3 protein: CASSLGQGSTDTQYF. The CDR3 DNA sequence: TGTGCCAGCAGTCTTGGACAGGGGAGCACAGATACGCAGTATTTT. The chain recombines TRBV7-3 with TRBJ2-3, with 9 bases lining up with TRBD1. Germline-derived CDR1 and CDR2 are SGHTA and FQGTGA. V shed 6 bases, J shed 0 bases, and the junction held 4 bases outside the gene matches. This CDR3 contains 15 residues.

This clone was recorded a few times. The V call is TRBV28, the J call TRBJ1-5, with no clear D. Germline CDR1 MDHEN, CDR2 SYDVKM. CDR3 length: 14 residues. Trimming cost V 3 bases and J 2 bases, with 8 bases left between them. In DNA, the CDR3 is TGTGCCAGCAGTTTCATTAGCGGCAATCAGCCCCAGCATTTT. Amino acids: CASSFISGNQPQHF.

The chain uses TRBV29-1 and TRBJ2-7; TRBD1 matches 8 bases. V gave up 6 bases and J gave up 0 bases; unmatched junction bases: 7. The CDR3 has 14 residues. Germline V gene sequence: CDR1 SQVTM, CDR2 ANQGSEA. The CDR3 loop reads CSVSGQGSSYEQYF. The CDR3, as DNA: TGCAGCGTCTCCGGACAGGGTAGCTCCTACGAGCAGTACTTC.

The J gene is TRBJ2-7, the V gene TRBV5-6, with a possible D match to TRBD1 (5 bases). Germline assignment: CDR1 SGHDT and CDR2 YYEEEE. V lost 1 base and J 1 base, leaving 9 bases between the germline ends. There are 14 residues in the CDR3. The CDR3 region has the DNA TGTGCCAGCAGCTTGTCTGACAGTTCCTACGAGCAGTACTTC. This gives the protein CASSLSDSSYEQYF.

This clone showed up just a few times. V is TRBV5-1 and J is TRBJ1-6, with D perhaps TRBD1 (5 bases). Trimming stripped 4 bases from V and 7 bases from J, with 15 bases between. Germline CDR1 reads SGHRS; CDR2 reads YFSETQ. The CDR3 extends over 15 amino acids. The CDR3 reads CASSGTRDRNSPLHF. Written as DNA, the CDR3 is TGCGCCAGCAGCGGGACCCGGGACCGAAATTCACCCCTCCACTTT.

CDR3 sequence reads: CASSDGQGRSQPQHF. As DNA, the CDR3 is TGTGCCAGCTCAGACGGACAGGGAAGGAGTCAGCCCCAGCATTTT. The chain uses TRBV18 and TRBJ1-5; 8 bases are a match to TRBD1. There are 15 residues in the CDR3. With 5 bases clipped from V and 6 bases from J, the junction kept 9 bases outside the gene matches. Germline V gives CDR1 KGHSH, CDR2 LQKENI.

CDR3 region: CASRRDRGGNIQYF. CDR3 coding DNA: TGTGCCAGCAGGAGAGACAGGGGTGGCAACATTCAGTACTTC. The V and J genes are TRBV6-5 and TRBJ2-4, with 8 bases that match TRBD1. The CDR3 is 14 amino acids. V lost 6 bases, J lost 7 bases, and 8 bases stayed unmatched. CDR1 is MNHEY, CDR2 SVGAGI, per germline.

The DNA for the CDR3 is TGTGCCAGCAGTACGGGCCCCGAAGGAACTGAAGCTTTCTTT. This gives the protein CASSTGPEGTEAFF. The chain joins TRBV2 to TRBJ1-1; D gene unclear. The CDR3 has 14 residues. In germline, CDR1 is SNHLY, CDR2 FYNNEI. The germline V and J ends were trimmed by 5 bases and 5 bases, with 15 bases remaining between them.

The J gene is TRBJ2-7, the V gene TRBV3-1 (or the pseudogene TRBV3-2), with 8 bases lining up with TRBD1. Germline V gives CDR1 LGHDT, CDR2 YNNKEL (reference sequence). The CDR3 runs 13 residues. After removal of 2 bases from V and 6 bases from J, the junction contained 3 bases not matched to a gene. The CDR3 DNA sequence: TGTGCCAGCAGCCAAAACAGGGGGTCCGAGCAGTACTTC. Translation: CASSQNRGSEQYF.

The genes are TRBV6-1 and TRBJ1-5; D is unclear. Germline V gives CDR1 MNHNS, CDR2 SASEGT. The CDR3 runs to 13 residues. V was cut by 2 bases and J by 5 bases, with 7 bases left in between. CDR3 region: CASSEIEDQPQHF. As DNA, the CDR3 is TGTGCCAGCAGTGAAATTGAGGATCAGCCCCAGCATTTT.